The next 20 T cell receptor beta chains were all read from a single sample in a study of OX40 agonist ivuxolimab in advanced cancers. Only in-frame clones appear in the TCRdb table, and some are missing; sequencing was by immunoSEQ multiplex PCR. This sample yields about 15,000 clones, of which 91% are seen a single time; around 23% belongs to the top ten. Sequenced material: CD4+ or CD8+ T cells sorted from blood, taken in a trial of the OX40 agonist ivuxolimab. These receptors were collected from an adult with an advanced solid tumor such as melanoma, head and neck, liver or kidney cancer.

CDR3 region: CASSLLGGKETQYF. The CDR3 bases are TGTGCCAGCAGCTTATTGGGCGGGAAAGAGACCCAGTACTTC. The V call is TRBV7-8, the J call TRBJ2-5, with D tentatively TRBD2 (6 bases). Trimming took 2 bases from V and 3 from J, leaving 10 bases between them. There are 14 residues in the CDR3. CDR1 and CDR2 (germline): SGHVS, FQNEAQ.

This chain joins TRBV28 and TRBJ2-1; 8 bases agree with TRBD1. The CDR3 has 16 residues. Germline lookup yields CDR1 MDHEN and CDR2 SYDVKM. The trim removed 6 bases at V and 5 bases at J, leaving 12 bases unmatched. DNA for the CDR3: TGTGCCAGCAGGAGACTGACAGGGGCGATTGACAATGAGCAGTTCTTC. Translating it yields CASRRLTGAIDNEQFF.

The V call is TRBV12-5, the J call TRBJ2-7, with 10 bases that match TRBD2. The CDR3 loop spans 16 amino acids. Per germline, CDR1 LGHNT and CDR2 FRNRAP. Trimming at V came to 6 bases and at J to 0 bases, leaving 8 bases not matched to a gene. CDR3 region: CASGPDLAGGSYEQYF. The DNA for the CDR3 is TGTGCTAGTGGCCCTGACTTAGCGGGAGGCTCCTACGAGCAGTACTTC.

This chain joins TRBV13 and TRBJ2-3, with TRBD1 matching 9 bases. Germline V gives CDR1 PRHDT, CDR2 FYEKMQ (reference sequence). The CDR3 is made up of 15 amino acids. V lost 1 base to trimming and J lost 6 bases; unmatched junction nucleotides: 5. CDR3 protein: CASSLVTGGRDTQYF. CDR3 DNA sequence: TGTGCCAGCAGCTTAGTAACAGGGGGCAGGGATACGCAGTATTTT.

The chain has TRBV13 and TRBJ2-1, with D uncertain. Trimming left V 3 bases short and J 7 bases short, with 7 bases between. There are 12 residues in the CDR3. The germline gives CDR1 PRHDT, CDR2 FYEKMQ (reference sequence). CDR3 amino acids: CASSFMTNEQFF. The CDR3 bases are TGTGCCAGCAGCTTTATGACTAATGAGCAGTTCTTC.

V and J are TRBV29-1 and TRBJ2-2; no clear D. Germline V CDR1 and CDR2: SQVTM, ANQGSEA. This CDR3 is built from 12 residues. V lost 5 bases and J lost 2, with 6 bases in between. CDR3 residues: CSVSFNTGELFF. CDR3 DNA sequence: TGCAGCGTTAGTTTTAACACCGGGGAGCTGTTTTTT.

This clone appeared a single time. The V call is TRBV28, the J call TRBJ1-2, with D tentatively TRBD1 (5 bases). CDR1 and CDR2 (germline): MDHEN, SYDVKM. The germline V and J ends were trimmed by 2 bases and 2 bases, with 6 bases remaining between them. The CDR3 is 13 residues long. CDR3 sequence (DNA): TGTGCCAGCAGTTTAGACAGAAACTATGGCTACACCTTC. It is translated as CASSLDRNYGYTF.

The V gene is TRBV29-1, the J gene TRBJ2-7; TRBD2 matches at 11 bases. The ends lost 6 bases at V and 3 bases at J; junction bases unmatched: 4. Germline V gene data show CDR1 as SQVTM and CDR2 as ANQGSEA. The CDR3 loop spans 13 amino acids. The DNA for the CDR3 is TGCAGCGTCACAGGACTAGCGGGCTACGAGCAGTACTTC. It codes for CSVTGLAGYEQYF.

The CDR3 reads CASGPDRNYGYTF. CDR3 coding DNA: TGTGCCAGTGGACCGGACAGGAACTATGGCTACACCTTC. The chain couples TRBV19 to TRBJ1-2; the match to TRBD1 covers 7 bases. V shed 8 bases, J shed 2 bases, and the junction held 5 bases outside the gene matches. Per germline, CDR1 LNHDA and CDR2 SQIVND (reference sequence). The CDR3 is made up of 13 amino acids. Filled out from reference TRBV19 and TRBJ1-2, the complete variable domain reads DGGITQSPKYLFRKEGQNVTLSCEQNLNHDAMYWYRQDPGQGLRLIYYSQIVNDFQKGDIAEGYSVSREKKESFPLTVTSAQKNPTAFYLCASGPDRNYGYTFGSGTRLTVV.

This chain joins TRBV7-7 and TRBJ2-5; D remains unclear. CDR3 size: 13 residues. V shed 8 bases and J shed 5 bases, with 15 bases lying between them. The germline V gene encodes CDR1 SSHAT and CDR2 FNYEAQ (reference sequence). CDR3 amino acids: CASARGSMETQYF. The DNA for the CDR3 is TGTGCCAGCGCCCGAGGCAGCATGGAGACCCAGTACTTC.

The CDR3 protein is CASRGLAGVPSYEQYF. The CDR3 region has the DNA TGTGCCAGCAGGGGTCTAGCGGGAGTCCCCTCCTACGAGCAGTACTTC. The chain couples TRBV27 to TRBJ2-7; 10 bases fit TRBD2. The CDR3 runs 16 residues. Germline V lookup: CDR1 MNHEY, CDR2 SMNVEV (reference sequence). The V segment lost 6 bases and the J segment 0 bases; nucleotides outside the gene matches: 8.

The J gene is TRBJ2-1, the V gene TRBV27; D is tentatively TRBD1 or TRBD2 (5 bases each). Germline lookup yields CDR1 MNHEY and CDR2 SMNVEV (reference sequence). The CDR3 extends over 14 amino acids. V lost 8 bases to trimming and J lost 9 bases, with 20 bases between them. The CDR3: CASLEEGPPVEQFF. Here the CDR3 DNA reads TGTGCCAGCCTAGAAGAGGGGCCTCCGGTTGAGCAGTTCTTC.

The CDR3 spells CAISELAGLNYGYTF. The DNA for the CDR3 is TGTGCCATCAGTGAGTTGGCGGGGCTAAACTATGGCTACACCTTC. The chain has TRBV10-3 and TRBJ1-2; perhaps TRBD1 as D (5 bases). Trimming removed 1 base at V and 2 bases at J, with 11 bases between. There are 15 residues in the CDR3. Germline CDR1 ENHRY, CDR2 SYGVKD.

This clone is judged medium-sized. The chain uses TRBV6-1 and TRBJ2-5, with 9 bases aligning to TRBD1. This CDR3 spans 14 amino acids. The ends lost 2 bases at V and 4 bases at J; junction bases unmatched: 2. Germline V gene sequence: CDR1 MNHNS, CDR2 SASEGT. The chain's CDR3 is CASSEPTGGETQYF. The CDR3 nucleotides are TGTGCCAGCAGTGAACCGACAGGGGGAGAGACCCAGTACTTC.

This chain connects TRBV4-1 to TRBJ2-1; 7 bases map to TRBD2. Germline CDR1 MGHRA, CDR2 YSYEKL. The V and J ends lost 0 bases and 9 bases, in that order; junction bases with no gene match: 2. The CDR3 is made up of 13 amino acids. CDR3 in amino acids: CASSQDLAAEQFF. CDR3 sequence (DNA): TGCGCCAGCAGCCAAGATCTAGCGGCTGAGCAGTTCTTC.

CDR3 sequence: CASSLNWGEYNEQFF. CDR3 DNA: TGTGCCAGCAGTTTGAATTGGGGAGAATACAATGAGCAGTTCTTC. The V and J genes are TRBV27 and TRBJ2-1, with D perhaps TRBD2 (5 bases). CDR1 and CDR2 from the germline V gene are MNHEY and SMNVEV (reference sequence). The CDR3 loop spans 15 amino acids. Trimming pared 3 bases from V and 4 bases from J, leaving 13 bases between.

This chain connects TRBV10-1 to TRBJ2-5; TRBD2 is a possible D gene (5 bases). From germline, CDR1 is WNHNN and CDR2 SYGVQD (reference sequence). V lost 0 bases and J lost 1, with 12 bases in between. This CDR3 has 16 amino acids. This chain's CDR3 is CASSESTRGSQETQYF. CDR3 bases: TGCGCCAGCAGTGAGTCGACTCGCGGGTCCCAAGAGACCCAGTACTTC.

The chain joins TRBV6-6 to TRBJ2-7; the match to TRBD1 covers 9 bases. Germline trimming cut 6 bases from V and 3 bases from J; bases unmatched to any gene: 12. Per the germline V gene, CDR1 is MNHNY and CDR2 is SVGAGI (reference sequence). The CDR3 contains 16 residues. CDR3 protein: CASRDREGQGYYEQYF. In nucleotides, the CDR3 is TGTGCCAGCAGGGATAGGGAGGGACAGGGTTACTACGAGCAGTACTTC.

The chain carries TRBV9 and TRBJ2-2, with D uncertain. Trimming pared 4 bases from V and 2 bases from J, leaving 3 bases between. The CDR3 spans 12 residues. Germline V gene lookup returns CDR1 SGDLS and CDR2 YYNGEE. As DNA, the CDR3 is TGTGCCAGCAGCATAAACACCGGGGAGCTGTTTTTT. The encoded protein is CASSINTGELFF.

The chain is built from TRBV9 and TRBJ2-7; weak D call: TRBD2 (6 bases). Germline V CDR1 and CDR2: SGDLS, YYNGEE. Trimming shortened V by 2 bases and J by 4 bases, and 10 bases separated the two germline ends. The CDR3 contains 13 residues. CDR3: CASSVGGDYEQYF. The CDR3, as DNA: TGTGCCAGCAGCGTTGGCGGGGATTACGAGCAGTACTTC. The variable domain in full, completed from reference TRBV9 and TRBJ2-7, reads DSGVTQTPKHLITATGQRVTLRCSPRSGDLSVYWYQQSLDQGLQFLIQYYNGEERAKGNILERFSAQQFPDLHSELNLSSLELGDSALYFCASSVGGDYEQYFGPGTRLTVT.